Listed below are T cell receptor beta chains from one sample, sequenced in a study of blood T cell repertoires in COVID-19. Repertoires were generated with immunoSEQ multiplex PCR, while TCRdb's copy carries only in-frame clones and drops some. The sample comprises approximately 240,000 clones, 84% of which are singletons, and under 1.5% rests with the top ten. Sequencing was done on a sample of peripheral blood. The receptors stem from a woman in her thirties or forties who had recovered from COVID-19. The CDR3 runs from the conserved cysteine through the conserved F or W. D genes are given only for firm matches. Some rows have no size entry. The others give once, few or many, or a class for an expanded clone.

V,size,J,D,DNA,CDR3
TRBV7-6,.,TRBJ2-5,TRBD2,TGTGCCAGCAGCCAAGGACTAGCGGGGACCCAGTACTTC,CASSQGLAGTQYF
TRBV6-1,.,TRBJ1-1,TRBD1,TGTGCCAGCAGTGAAGGTACAGGGGGTCACACTGAAGCTTTCTTT,CASSEGTGGHTEAFF
TRBV6-1,few,TRBJ2-3,.,TGTGCCAGCAGTGAAGCGGGAAGGGAGAAGTTCTTCCGTACAGATACGCAGTATTTT,CASSEAGREKFFRTDTQYF
TRBV9,.,TRBJ1-2,TRBD1,TGTGCCAGCAGCGGATTCCACAGGGTTCAGGGGGGAATGACTAACTATGGCTACACCTTC,CASSGFHRVQGGMTNYGYTF
TRBV2,many,TRBJ2-1,TRBD1,TGTGCCAGCAGAGGACAGGGGATCTCCTACAATGAGCAGTTCTTC,CASRGQGISYNEQFF
TRBV4-1,once,TRBJ2-7,TRBD1,TGCGCCAGCAGCCAAGAGAAAAGGACAGGGGGGTATTACGAGCAGTACTTC,CASSQEKRTGGYYEQYF
TRBV6-2/TRBV6-3,.,TRBJ1-5,.,TGTGCCAGCAGTTATGGGATTGCGGGGTATGGCAATCAGCCCCAGCATTTT,CASSYGIAGYGNQPQHF
TRBV5-8,once,TRBJ1-3,.,TGTGCCAGCAGCTTGATCAGAGGAAACACCATATATTTT,CASSLIRGNTIYF
TRBV7-9,many,TRBJ1-1,TRBD1,TGTGCCAGCAGCTTTTCTTCCGGGACAGGGCCGAACACTGAAGCTTTCTTT,CASSFSSGTGPNTEAFF
TRBV10-1,few,TRBJ1-1,.,TGCGCCAGCAGTGAGTCGACACGGACAAGACCGGTGAACACTGAAGCTTTCTTT,CASSESTRTRPVNTEAFF
TRBV4-1,.,TRBJ2-3,TRBD1,TGCGCCAGCAGCCAAGATCCCTTGACAGGGGTTGGCACAGATACGCAGTATTTT,CASSQDPLTGVGTDTQYF
TRBV5-4,.,TRBJ2-1,.,TGTGCCAGCAGCTTGTCGAGCAATGAGCAGTTCTTC,CASSLSSNEQFF
TRBV2,.,TRBJ1-4,.,TGTGCCACCACCCCTGAGCACTCGAATTATGAAAAACTGTTTTTT,CATTPEHSNYEKLFF
TRBV5-1,.,TRBJ2-1,.,TGCGCCAGCAGCTTGGAAGGCGGGCTTAGCTCCTACAATGAGCAGTTCTTC,CASSLEGGLSSYNEQFF
TRBV7-2,.,TRBJ2-1,.,TGTGCCAGCAGCTTAGAGCCGGCCACGGGGGATGAGCAGTTCTTC,CASSLEPATGDEQFF
TRBV5-1,.,TRBJ2-3,.,TGCGCCAGCAGCACGGGGGAGAGTACGCAGTATTTT,CASSTGESTQYF
TRBV7-2,once,TRBJ1-1,.,TGTGCCAGCAGCTTAAACCCAGGGCGGGCTTTCTTT,CASSLNPGRAFF
TRBV13,.,TRBJ2-7,.,TGTGCCAGCAGCTTAGGCAAGGGGCCGTACGAGCAGTACTTC,CASSLGKGPYEQYF
TRBV29-1,.,TRBJ2-1,TRBD2,TGCAGCGTCCCGAGCGGGGGGGCCAGCAATGAGCAGTTCTTC,CSVPSGGASNEQFF
TRBV12-1,.,TRBJ2-7,.,TGTGCCAGCAGCTTTGTTTTAGCGGGGGGCCCGCCCTACGAGCAGTACTTC,CASSFVLAGGPPYEQYF
TRBV11-2,.,TRBJ2-6,TRBD1,TGTGCCAGCAGCGTTAGGAGGGGACAGGGTTCGGGGGCCAACGTCCTGACTTTC,CASSVRRGQGSGANVLTF
TRBV28,.,TRBJ1-3,TRBD1,TGTGCCAGCGGGCAAGGGGGCGGAAACACCATATATTTT,CASGQGGGNTIYF
TRBV19,.,TRBJ1-1,.,TGTGCCAGTATCCCCAACGGGGTTTATGCTGAAGCTTTCTTT,CASIPNGVYAEAFF
TRBV19,.,TRBJ1-1,.,TGTGCCAGTAACGAAGACAGGACGCGCACTGAAGCTTTCTTT,CASNEDRTRTEAFF
TRBV30,.,TRBJ1-2,.,TGTGCCTGGTCCCACTTAACCCAGGGGAACTATGGCTACACCTTC,CAWSHLTQGNYGYTF
TRBV5-1,.,TRBJ2-1,TRBD1,TGCGCCAGCAGCTTAGGACAGGGGGCTAACAATGAGCAGTTCTTC,CASSLGQGANNEQFF
TRBV11-1,.,TRBJ2-3,.,TGTGCCAGCAGCTTAGGAATAGGCACAGATACGCAGTATTTT,CASSLGIGTDTQYF
TRBV25-1,.,TRBJ2-2,TRBD1,TGTGCCACCTTACAGACAGGGGCCCCCGGGGAGCTGTTTTTT,CATLQTGAPGELFF
TRBV7-2,.,TRBJ2-5,.,TGTGCCAGCAGCTTAGGCCAGATTCAAGAGACCCAGTACTTC,CASSLGQIQETQYF
TRBV7-9,.,TRBJ1-2,.,TGTGCCAGCAGCTTTGGTAGACACCCCTATGGCTACACCTTC,CASSFGRHPYGYTF
TRBV5-1,once,TRBJ2-7,TRBD1,TGCGCCAGCAGCTTGGACAGGGGGCTTGGAGAGCAGTACTTC,CASSLDRGLGEQYF
TRBV27,.,TRBJ2-3,TRBD2,TGTGCCAGCACCCCAGCGGGGGGCTGGGGTACGCAGTATTTT,CASTPAGGWGTQYF
TRBV19,.,TRBJ1-1,.,TGTGCCAGTAGTTTCCGGGACACTGAAGCTTTCTTT,CASSFRDTEAFF
TRBV21-1,once,TRBJ2-1,.,TGTGCCAGCAGCGCGGGGACAGGGGGTTACAATGAGCAGTTCTTC,CASSAGTGGYNEQFF
TRBV4-3,.,TRBJ2-1,TRBD2,TGCGCCAGCAGCCTTTATTCCGGGACTAGCGATTACAATGAGCAGTTCTTC,CASSLYSGTSDYNEQFF
TRBV7-2,.,TRBJ2-7,.,TGTGCCAGCAGCTTAGGGGGCGGAATCTACGAGCAGTACTTC,CASSLGGGIYEQYF
TRBV7-9,.,TRBJ2-3,.,TGTGCCAGCAGCTTCTTAGGCGGACTTAGCACAGATACGCAGTATTTT,CASSFLGGLSTDTQYF
TRBV7-3,.,TRBJ2-6,.,TGTGCCAGCAGCTGGAGCGGTGCTGGGGCCAACGTCCTGACTTTC,CASSWSGAGANVLTF
TRBV7-2,.,TRBJ2-5,.,TGTGCCAGCAGCCCCCTTCCCCCCTCCCAGTACTTC,CASSPLPPSQYF
TRBV18,.,TRBJ1-2,.,TGTGCCAGCTCGCCACCTTTGGGCAGCTATGGCTACACCTTC,CASSPPLGSYGYTF
TRBV4-3,.,TRBJ1-2,.,TGCGCCAGCAGCCAAGTAGCCAGTCCCTATGGCTACACCTTC,CASSQVASPYGYTF
TRBV2,.,TRBJ1-1,.,TGTGCCAGCAATTGGGGGGGCATAGGAACTGAAGCTTTCTTT,CASNWGGIGTEAFF
TRBV6-2/TRBV6-3,.,TRBJ2-1,.,TGTGCCAGCAGTGATCCCTCACTAGGCTACAATGAGCAGTTCTTC,CASSDPSLGYNEQFF
TRBV19,.,TRBJ2-7,.,TGTGCCAGTAGTACCCGACAGCCCCCCTACGAGCAGTACTTC,CASSTRQPPYEQYF
TRBV27,.,TRBJ2-2,.,TGTGCCAGCACCCCGGACAGAATCAACACCGGGGAGCTGTTTTTT,CASTPDRINTGELFF
TRBV28,.,TRBJ1-2,TRBD1,TGTGCCAGCAGTTCGTCAGGGGGCGTTCGGGGCGGTGGCTACACCTTC,CASSSSGGVRGGGYTF
TRBV4-2,.,TRBJ1-2,TRBD1,TGTGCCAGCAGCCAACGCCTGGAGGGGGGACAGGCCTACTATGGCTACACCTTC,CASSQRLEGGQAYYGYTF
TRBV29-1,once,TRBJ2-1,.,TGCAGCGTTGTGGCCGGGCAGGGAAACCTTTACAATGAGCAGTTCTTC,CSVVAGQGNLYNEQFF
TRBV19,.,TRBJ2-6,.,TGTGCCAGTAGTATCCGGTCTGGGGCCAACGTCCTGACTTTC,CASSIRSGANVLTF
TRBV9,.,TRBJ1-6,TRBD1,TGTGCCAGCAGCCCCCGGACAGGAAATTCACCCCTCCACTTT,CASSPRTGNSPLHF
TRBV7-6,.,TRBJ1-3,TRBD1,TGTGCCAGCAGCTTAGGGACAGGGGTGACTGGAAACACCATATATTTT,CASSLGTGVTGNTIYF
TRBV6-2/TRBV6-3,once,TRBJ2-3,TRBD2,TGTGCCAGCAGTTACTGGACTAGCGGGGGCCCTCCAGATACGCAGTATTTT,CASSYWTSGGPPDTQYF
TRBV18,.,TRBJ2-5,TRBD1,TGTGCCAGCTCACCACCAAAGGACAGGGAAGAGACCCAGTACTTC,CASSPPKDREETQYF
TRBV9,.,TRBJ1-6,TRBD1,TGTGCCAGCAGCCCCGGGGACAGGAATAATTCACCCCTCCACTTT,CASSPGDRNNSPLHF